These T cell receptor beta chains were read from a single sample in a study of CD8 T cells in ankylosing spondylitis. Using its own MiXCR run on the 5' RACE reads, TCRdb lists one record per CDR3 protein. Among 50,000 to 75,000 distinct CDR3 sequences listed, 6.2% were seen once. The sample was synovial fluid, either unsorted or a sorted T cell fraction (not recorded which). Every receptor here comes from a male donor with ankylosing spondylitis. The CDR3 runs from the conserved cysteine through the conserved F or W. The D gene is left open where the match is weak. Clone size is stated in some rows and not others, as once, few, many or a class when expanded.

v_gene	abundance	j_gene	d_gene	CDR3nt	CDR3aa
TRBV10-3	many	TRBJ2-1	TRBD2	TGTGCCATCAGTCGGAGTAGCGGGATCTACAATGAGCAGTTCTTC	CAISRSSGIYNEQFF
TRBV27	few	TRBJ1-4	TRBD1	TGTGCCAGCTCGGGACAGAATAATGAAAAACTGTTTTTT	CASSGQNNEKLFF
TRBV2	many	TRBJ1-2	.	TGTGCCAGCAGAAAACAGGCGATGGACTATGGCTACACCTTC	CASRKQAMDYGYTF
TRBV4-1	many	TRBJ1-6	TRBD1	TGCGCCAGCAGCCAACCCGGACAGGGCGGCTCCTATAATTCACCCCTCCACTTT	CASSQPGQGGSYNSPLHF
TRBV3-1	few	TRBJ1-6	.	TGTGCCAGCAGCCAAGAGGGCAGGGCCTGGGGGTCACCCCTCCACTTT	CASSQEGRAWGSPLHF
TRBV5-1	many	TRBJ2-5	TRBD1	TGCGCCAGCAGCTTAGGACCGACAGGGGAGGAGACCCAGTACTTC	CASSLGPTGEETQYF
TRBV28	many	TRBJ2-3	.	TGTGCCAGCAAACGTACATTCACCGCAGATACGCAGTATTTT	CASKRTFTADTQYF
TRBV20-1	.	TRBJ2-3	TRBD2	TGCAGTGCTCTTTCCCGACTAGCGGGTGACACAGATACGCAGTATTTT	CSALSRLAGDTDTQYF
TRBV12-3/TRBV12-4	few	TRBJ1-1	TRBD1	TGTGCCAGCAGGACCGGGACAGGATACACTGAAGCTTTCTTT	CASRTGTGYTEAFF
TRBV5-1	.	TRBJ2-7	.	TGCGCCAGCAGCACACCCGAGAAGTACGAGCAGTACTTC	CASSTPEKYEQYF
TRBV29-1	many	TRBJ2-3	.	TGCAGCGCAATGGGCACTCCAGATACGCAGTATTTT	CSAMGTPDTQYF
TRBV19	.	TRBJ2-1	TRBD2	TGTGCCAGTAGTATACTAGGACTAGCGGGAGGGCGTAATGAGCAGTTCTTC	CASSILGLAGGRNEQFF
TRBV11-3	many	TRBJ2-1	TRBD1	TGTGCCAGCAGCTTAGTCGGGACAGGGGACAATGAGCAGTTCTTC	CASSLVGTGDNEQFF
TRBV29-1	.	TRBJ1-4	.	TGCAGCGCGGGATGGGGGGCAACTAATGAAAAACTGTTTTTT	CSAGWGATNEKLFF
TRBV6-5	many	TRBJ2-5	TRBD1	TGTGCCAGCAGTTACTCGTCGGCAGGGGGATCAGAGACCCAGTACTTC	CASSYSSAGGSETQYF
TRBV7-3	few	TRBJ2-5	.	TGTGCCAGCAGCCTGGGGGCAGGGGGGGAGACCCAGTACTTC	CASSLGAGGETQYF
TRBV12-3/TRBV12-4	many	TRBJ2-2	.	TGTGCCAGCAGTTTAAAGGGGTTCGCCGGGGAGCTGTTTTTT	CASSLKGFAGELFF
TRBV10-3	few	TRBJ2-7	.	TGTGCCATGAACCAGCGGACCACCGACGAGCAGTACTTC	CAMNQRTTDEQYF
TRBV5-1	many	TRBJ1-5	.	TGCGCCAGCAGCTTAGGGCCAGAAGGGAATTTTCAGCCCCAGCATTTT	CASSLGPEGNFQPQHF
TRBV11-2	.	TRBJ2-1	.	TGTGCCAGCACCCCGACTAGGGGCCCCACAATAGGGCAGTTCTTC	CASTPTRGPTIGQFF
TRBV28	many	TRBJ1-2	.	TGTGCCAGCGGGTTATTGAGGGGGAGATCGGGCTACACCTTC	CASGLLRGRSGYTF
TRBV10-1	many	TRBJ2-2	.	TGCGCCAGCAGCCAAAGTTCCACCGGGGAGCTGTTTTTT	CASSQSSTGELFF
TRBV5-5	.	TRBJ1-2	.	TGTGCCAGCAGCTTATTACCGACAGGAGGGGACTATGGCTACACCTTC	CASSLLPTGGDYGYTF
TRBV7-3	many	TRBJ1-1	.	TGTGCCAGCAGCTTAGAGGGGTATGGCACTGAAGCTTTCTTT	CASSLEGYGTEAFF
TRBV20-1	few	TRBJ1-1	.	TGCAGTGCTAGCTCGGGGGTGAACACTGAAGCTTTCTTT	CSASSGVNTEAFF
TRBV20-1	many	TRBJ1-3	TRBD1	TGCAGTGCTAGGACAGGGTCTGCAAACACCATATATTTT	CSARTGSANTIYF
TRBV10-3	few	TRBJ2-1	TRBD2	TGTGCCATCGGTGAGTCGGCGGGGGGTGGGGAGCAGTTCTTC	CAIGESAGGGEQFF
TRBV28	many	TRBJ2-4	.	TGTGCCAGCGGGTCTTCAGGGTGGATAGCCAAAAACATTCAGTACTTC	CASGSSGWIAKNIQYF
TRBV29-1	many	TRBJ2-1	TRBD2	TGCAGCGTTGAAGGCACTAGCGGGAGGAGTGAGCAGTTCTTC	CSVEGTSGRSEQFF
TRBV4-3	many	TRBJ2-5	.	TGCGCCAGCAGCCAAGAGTATCGACCGAGTGAGGACCAGTACTTC	CASSQEYRPSEDQYF
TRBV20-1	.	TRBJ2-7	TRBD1	TGCAGTGCTAATCTCGGACAGGGGGTGGCCTACGAGCAGTACTTC	CSANLGQGVAYEQYF
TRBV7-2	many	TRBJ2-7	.	TGTGCCAGCAGCCCCTGGGGGTACGAGCAGTACTTC	CASSPWGYEQYF
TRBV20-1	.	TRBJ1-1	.	TGCAGTGCTAGAAGATGGGGGCTCGACGGAGGGAACACTGAAGCTTTCTTT	CSARRWGLDGGNTEAFF
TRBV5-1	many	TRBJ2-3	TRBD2	TGCGCCAGCAGGACGACTAGCGTCGCAGATACGCAGTATTTT	CASRTTSVADTQYF
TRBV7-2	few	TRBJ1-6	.	TGTGCCAGCAGCTCGGGACGGTTCCTCCACTTT	CASSSGRFLHF
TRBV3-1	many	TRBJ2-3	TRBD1	TGTGCCAGCGGACAGGGATTAGATACGCAGTATTTT	CASGQGLDTQYF
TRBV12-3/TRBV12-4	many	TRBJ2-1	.	TGTGCCAGCAGTTTAGGCTCACGTAGGGAGCAGTTCTTC	CASSLGSRREQFF
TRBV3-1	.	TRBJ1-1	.	TGTGCCAGCAGCCAAGCTATCTTAGGGGGAGGGAAGAAGAACACTGAAGCTTTCTTT	CASSQAILGGGKKNTEAFF
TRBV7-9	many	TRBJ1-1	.	TGTGCCAGCAGCTTCGACACTGAAGCTTTCTTT	CASSFDTEAFF
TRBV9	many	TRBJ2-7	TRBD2	TGTGCCAGCAGCGCCTCTGCGGGAGACTCCTACGAGCAGTACTTC	CASSASAGDSYEQYF
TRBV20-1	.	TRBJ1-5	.	TGCAGTGCTAGGTCTGGGGCTCGGGGTAATCAGCCCCAGCATTTT	CSARSGARGNQPQHF
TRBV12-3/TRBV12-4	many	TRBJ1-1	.	TGTGCCAGCAGTTTAGGATCCCAGGTCTTT	CASSLGSQVF
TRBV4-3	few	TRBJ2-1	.	TGCGCCAGCAGCCAAGAATCTCACAGCTCCTACAATGAGCAGTTCTTC	CASSQESHSSYNEQFF
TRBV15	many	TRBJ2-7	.	TGTGCCACCAGCAGAGATAGGGGGTACGAGCAGTACTTC	CATSRDRGYEQYF
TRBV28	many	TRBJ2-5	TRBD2	TGTGCCAGCAGTTTTGTAGGGCGCGGGAGAGAGACCCAGTACTTC	CASSFVGRGRETQYF
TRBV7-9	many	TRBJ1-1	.	TGTGCCAGCAGCTTAGGGGGCGGGGACGTCACTGAAGCTTTCTTT	CASSLGGGDVTEAFF
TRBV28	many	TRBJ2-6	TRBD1	TGTGCCAGCAGTCCTACAGGGGCTGGGGCCAACGTCCTGACTTTC	CASSPTGAGANVLTF
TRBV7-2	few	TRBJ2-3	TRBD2	TGTGCCAGCAGCTTAGACGGGTTAGCGGGGCGCACAGATACGCAGTATTTT	CASSLDGLAGRTDTQYF
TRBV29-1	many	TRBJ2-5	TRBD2	TGCAGCGTTGAAGCGGGGGGGGCTCGGGAGACCCAGTACTTC	CSVEAGGARETQYF
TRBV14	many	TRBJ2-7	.	TGTGCCAGCAGCCAAGAACAGACCTACGAGCAGTACTTC	CASSQEQTYEQYF
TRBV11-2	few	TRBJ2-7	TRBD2	TGTGCCAGCAGCTTAGACGGACTAGCGGGAGGGGAGCAGTACTTC	CASSLDGLAGGEQYF
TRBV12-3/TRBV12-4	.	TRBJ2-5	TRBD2	TGTGCCAGCAGTTTAGGGACTAGCGGGAGTGGAGAGACCCAGTACTTC	CASSLGTSGSGETQYF
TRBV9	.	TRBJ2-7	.	TGTGCCAGCAGCGTAGCTCCGGTTGGAAGTCCCTACGAGCAGTACTTC	CASSVAPVGSPYEQYF